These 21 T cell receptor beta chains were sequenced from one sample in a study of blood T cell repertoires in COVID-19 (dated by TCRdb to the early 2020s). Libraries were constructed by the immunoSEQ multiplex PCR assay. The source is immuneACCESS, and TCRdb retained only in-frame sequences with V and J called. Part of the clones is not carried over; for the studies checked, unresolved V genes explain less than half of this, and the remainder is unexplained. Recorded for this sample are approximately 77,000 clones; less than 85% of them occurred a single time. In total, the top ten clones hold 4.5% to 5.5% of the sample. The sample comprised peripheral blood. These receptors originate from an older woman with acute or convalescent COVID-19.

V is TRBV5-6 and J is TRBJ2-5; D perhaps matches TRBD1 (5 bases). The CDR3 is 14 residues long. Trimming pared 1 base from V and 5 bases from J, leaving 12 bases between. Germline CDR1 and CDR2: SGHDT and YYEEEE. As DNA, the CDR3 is TGTGCCAGCAGCTTGAAGTCAGGGCGTGAGACCCAGTACTTC. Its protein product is CASSLKSGRETQYF.

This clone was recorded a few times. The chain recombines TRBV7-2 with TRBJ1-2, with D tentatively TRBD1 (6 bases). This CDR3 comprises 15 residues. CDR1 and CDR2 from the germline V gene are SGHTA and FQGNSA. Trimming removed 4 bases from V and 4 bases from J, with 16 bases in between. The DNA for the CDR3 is TGTGCCAGCAGCTCCGGGGGGCTAGGCCCCTATGGCTACACCTTC. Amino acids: CASSSGGLGPYGYTF.

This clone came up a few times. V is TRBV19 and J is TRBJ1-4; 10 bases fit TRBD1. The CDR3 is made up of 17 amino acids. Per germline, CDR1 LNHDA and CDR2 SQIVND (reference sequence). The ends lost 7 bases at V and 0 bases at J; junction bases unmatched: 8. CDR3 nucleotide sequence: TGTGCCAGTAATCCGGGACAGGGGTCCACAACTAATGAAAAACTGTTTTTT. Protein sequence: CASNPGQGSTTNEKLFF.

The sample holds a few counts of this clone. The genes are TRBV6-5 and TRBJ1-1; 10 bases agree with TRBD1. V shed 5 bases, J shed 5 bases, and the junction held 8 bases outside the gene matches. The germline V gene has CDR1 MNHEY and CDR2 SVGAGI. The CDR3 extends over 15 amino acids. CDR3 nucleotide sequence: TGTGCCAGCAGTCCACGGACAGGGGGGAGTACTGAAGCTTTCTTT. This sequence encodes CASSPRTGGSTEAFF.

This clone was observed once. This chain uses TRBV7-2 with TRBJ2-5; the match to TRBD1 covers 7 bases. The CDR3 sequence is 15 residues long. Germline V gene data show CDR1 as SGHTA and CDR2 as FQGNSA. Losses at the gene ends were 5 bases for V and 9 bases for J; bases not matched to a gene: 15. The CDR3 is CASSDRDSPSRAQYF. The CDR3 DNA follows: TGTGCCAGCAGCGACCGGGACAGCCCCTCGAGGGCCCAGTACTTC. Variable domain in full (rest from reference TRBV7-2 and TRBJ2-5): GAGVSQSPSNKVTEKGKDVELRCDPISGHTALYWYRQSLGQGLEFLIYFQGNSAPDKSGLPSDRFSAERTGGSVSTLTIQRTQQEDSAVYLCASSDRDSPSRAQYFGPGTRLLVL.

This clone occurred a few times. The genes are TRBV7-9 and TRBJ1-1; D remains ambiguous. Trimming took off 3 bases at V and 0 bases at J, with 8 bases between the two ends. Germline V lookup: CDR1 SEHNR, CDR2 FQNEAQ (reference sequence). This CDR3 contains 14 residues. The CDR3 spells CASSFGQLNTEAFF. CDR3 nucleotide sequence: TGTGCCAGCAGCTTTGGGCAGTTGAACACTGAAGCTTTCTTT.

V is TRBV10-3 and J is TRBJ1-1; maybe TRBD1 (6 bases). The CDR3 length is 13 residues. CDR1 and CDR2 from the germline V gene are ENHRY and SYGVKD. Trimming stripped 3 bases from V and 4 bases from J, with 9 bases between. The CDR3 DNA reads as TGTGCCATCAGTGACCCGGACAGCACTGAAGCTTTCTTT. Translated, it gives CAISDPDSTEAFF.

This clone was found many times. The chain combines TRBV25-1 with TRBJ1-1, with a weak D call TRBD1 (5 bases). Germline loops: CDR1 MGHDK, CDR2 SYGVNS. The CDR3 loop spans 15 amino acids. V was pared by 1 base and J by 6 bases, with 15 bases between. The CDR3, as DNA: TGTGCCAGCAGTGAATTGCCCGGGACTTGGTCTGAAGCTTTCTTT. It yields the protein CASSELPGTWSEAFF. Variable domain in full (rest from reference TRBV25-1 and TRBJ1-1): EADIYQTPRYLVIGTGKKITLECSQTMGHDKMYWYQQDPGMELHLIHYSYGVNSTEKGDLSSESTVSRIRTEHFPLTLESARPSHTSQYLCASSELPGTWSEAFFGQGTRLTVV.

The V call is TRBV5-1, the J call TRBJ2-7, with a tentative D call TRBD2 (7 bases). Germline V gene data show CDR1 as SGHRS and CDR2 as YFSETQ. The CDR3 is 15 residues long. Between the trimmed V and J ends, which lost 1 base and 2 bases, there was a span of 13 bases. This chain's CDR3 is CASSLWGGAPYEQYF. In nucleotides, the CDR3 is TGCGCCAGCAGCTTGTGGGGGGGGGCCCCCTACGAGCAGTACTTC.

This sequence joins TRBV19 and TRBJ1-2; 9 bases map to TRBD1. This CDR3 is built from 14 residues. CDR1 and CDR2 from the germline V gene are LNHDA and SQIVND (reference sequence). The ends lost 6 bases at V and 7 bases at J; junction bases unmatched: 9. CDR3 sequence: CASSPGGQGSGYTF. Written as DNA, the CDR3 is TGTGCCAGTAGCCCAGGGGGACAGGGAAGTGGCTACACCTTC.

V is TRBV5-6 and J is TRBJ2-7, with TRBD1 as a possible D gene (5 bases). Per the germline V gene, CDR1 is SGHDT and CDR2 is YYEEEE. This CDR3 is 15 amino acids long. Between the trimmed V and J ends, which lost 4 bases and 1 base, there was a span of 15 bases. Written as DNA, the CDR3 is TGTGCCAGCAGCCAACAAGGGGCGTTATCCTACGAGCAGTACTTC. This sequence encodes CASSQQGALSYEQYF.

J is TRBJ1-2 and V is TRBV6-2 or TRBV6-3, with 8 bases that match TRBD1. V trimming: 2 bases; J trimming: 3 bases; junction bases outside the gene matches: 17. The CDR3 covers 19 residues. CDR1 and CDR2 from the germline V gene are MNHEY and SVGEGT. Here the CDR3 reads CASSYPDRDARQRYYGYTF. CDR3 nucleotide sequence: TGTGCCAGCAGTTACCCGGACAGGGACGCGCGACAGAGGTACTATGGCTACACCTTC.

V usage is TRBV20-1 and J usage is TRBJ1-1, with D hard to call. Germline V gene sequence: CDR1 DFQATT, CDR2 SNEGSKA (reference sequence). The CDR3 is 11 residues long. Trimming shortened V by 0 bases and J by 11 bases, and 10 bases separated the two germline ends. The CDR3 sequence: CSAREGAPAFF. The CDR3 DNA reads TGCAGTGCTAGAGAAGGAGCCCCTGCTTTCTTT.

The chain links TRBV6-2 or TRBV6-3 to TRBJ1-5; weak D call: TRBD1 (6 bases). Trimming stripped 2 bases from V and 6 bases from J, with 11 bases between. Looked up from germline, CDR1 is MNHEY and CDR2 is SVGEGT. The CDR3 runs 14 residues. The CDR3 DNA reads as TGTGCCAGCAGTTACGGGGGGGGCGGTCAGCCCCAGCATTTT. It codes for CASSYGGGGQPQHF.

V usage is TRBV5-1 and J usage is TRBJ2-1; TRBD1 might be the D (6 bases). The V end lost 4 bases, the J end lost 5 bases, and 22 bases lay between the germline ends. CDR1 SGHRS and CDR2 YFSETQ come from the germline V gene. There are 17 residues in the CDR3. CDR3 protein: CASSESPGAMGDNEQFF. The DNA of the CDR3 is TGCGCCAGCAGCGAGTCGCCAGGGGCGATGGGGGACAATGAGCAGTTCTTC.

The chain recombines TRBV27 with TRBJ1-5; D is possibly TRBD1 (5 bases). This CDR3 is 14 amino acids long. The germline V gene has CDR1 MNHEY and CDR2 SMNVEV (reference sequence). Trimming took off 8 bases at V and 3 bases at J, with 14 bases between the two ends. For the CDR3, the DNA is TGTGCCAGCCGCCCGGGGGTTCCCAATCAGCCCCAGCATTTT. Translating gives CASRPGVPNQPQHF.

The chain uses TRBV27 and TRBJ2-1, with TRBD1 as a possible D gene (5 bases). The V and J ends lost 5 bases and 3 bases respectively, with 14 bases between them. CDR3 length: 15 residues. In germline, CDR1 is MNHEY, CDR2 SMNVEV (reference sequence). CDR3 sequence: CASSLEPDSYNEQFF. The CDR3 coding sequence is TGTGCCAGCAGTCTCGAGCCAGACAGCTACAATGAGCAGTTCTTC.

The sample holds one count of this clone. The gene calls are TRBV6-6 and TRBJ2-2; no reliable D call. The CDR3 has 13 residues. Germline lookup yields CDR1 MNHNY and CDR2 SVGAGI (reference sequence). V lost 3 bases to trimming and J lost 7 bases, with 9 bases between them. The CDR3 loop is CASSYHNYGELFF. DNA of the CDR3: TGTGCCAGCAGTTATCATAACTACGGGGAGCTGTTTTTT.

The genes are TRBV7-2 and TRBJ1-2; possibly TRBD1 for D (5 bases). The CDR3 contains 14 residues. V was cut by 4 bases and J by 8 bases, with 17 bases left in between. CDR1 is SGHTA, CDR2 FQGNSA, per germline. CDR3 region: CASSSPGRAGGYTF. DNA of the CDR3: TGTGCCAGCAGCTCCCCGGGACGGGCGGGAGGCTACACCTTC. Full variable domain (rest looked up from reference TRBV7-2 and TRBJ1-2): GAGVSQSPSNKVTEKGKDVELRCDPISGHTALYWYRQSLGQGLEFLIYFQGNSAPDKSGLPSDRFSAERTGGSVSTLTIQRTQQEDSAVYLCASSSPGRAGGYTFGSGTRLTVV.

CDR3 in DNA: TGTGCCAGCAGCCAAGATAGGGGAATTCAGGGTGAAGCTTTCTTT. The encoded protein is CASSQDRGIQGEAFF. This rearrangement joins TRBV3-1 (or the pseudogene TRBV3-2) to TRBJ1-1; possible D gene TRBD1, 5 bases. CDR1 LGHDT and CDR2 YNNKEL come from the germline V gene (reference sequence). Trimming shortened V by 0 bases and J by 7 bases, and 15 bases separated the two germline ends. The CDR3 has 15 residues.

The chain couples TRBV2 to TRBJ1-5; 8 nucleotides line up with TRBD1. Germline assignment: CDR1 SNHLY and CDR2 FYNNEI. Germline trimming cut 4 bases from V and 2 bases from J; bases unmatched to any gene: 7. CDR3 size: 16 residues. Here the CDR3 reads CASSATGGSGNQPQHF. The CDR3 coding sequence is TGTGCCAGCAGTGCAACAGGGGGTTCAGGCAATCAGCCCCAGCATTTT.